The clone carrying this TCR beta chain has just one count. The target antigen is unknown. Data came from immunoSEQ multiplex PCR; TCRdb stores just in-frame clones and leaves some out. This table has roughly 71,000 clones, about 88% appearing once. This record belongs to a study of OX40 agonist ivuxolimab in advanced cancers. Findings of the study overall: Some nonresponders also had low normalized T-cell clonal expansion.

V was shortened by 2 bases and J by 6 bases, with 11 bases between the two germline ends. Looked up from germline, CDR1 is WNHNN and CDR2 is SYGVQD (reference sequence). The CDR3 has 14 amino acids. The sequences come from CD4+ or CD8+ T cells sorted from blood, collected in a trial of the OX40 agonist ivuxolimab. The chain links TRBV10-1 to TRBJ2-1, with no clear D. The clonotype originates from an adult with an advanced solid tumor such as melanoma, head and neck, liver or kidney cancer. The CDR3 DNA sequence: TGCGCCAGCAGTGAGGACTTCGGCCGCAATGAGCAGTTCTTC. This translates into CASSEDFGRNEQFF.